Presented here are 4 T cell receptor beta chains from one specimen sequenced in a study of memory CD4+ T cells and cytomegalovirus serostatus. The assay was immunoSEQ multiplex PCR, and TCRdb's table has in-frame clones only and misses some. The sample comprises roughly 49,000 clones, 82% of which are singletons, and around 0.63% rests with the top ten. The sort gate was single viable CD3+CD4+CD8-CD45RO+ cells for memory CD4+ T cells. The sequenced material came from memory CD4+ T cells from blood. Receptor source: an adult in good health and CMV-seronegative.

The chain carries TRBV5-4 and TRBJ2-5; 11 nucleotides align to TRBD2. This CDR3 region has 16 residues. CDR1 SGHNT and CDR2 YYREEE come from the germline V gene (reference sequence). The V segment lost 4 bases and the J segment 1 base; nucleotides outside the gene matches: 6. In nucleotides, the CDR3 is TGTGCCAGCAGCCCTAGCGGGGGGAAACTCCAAGAGACCCAGTACTTC. It translates to CASSPSGGKLQETQYF.

This clone was seen a handful of times. V usage is TRBV28 and J usage is TRBJ1-2; D possibly corresponds to TRBD1 (6 bases). The CDR3 is 14 amino acids. Trimming removed 3 bases at V and 2 bases at J, with 10 bases between. The germline V gene encodes CDR1 MDHEN and CDR2 SYDVKM. For the CDR3, the DNA is TGTGCCAGCAGTTTGGGACACCTAAACTATGGCTACACCTTC. Translating gives CASSLGHLNYGYTF.

The V and J genes are TRBV11-1 and TRBJ2-5; unclear D gene. The length of the CDR3 is 13 residues. Per the germline V gene, CDR1 is SGHAT and CDR2 is FQDESV (reference sequence). The V and J ends lost 5 bases and 4 bases respectively, with 11 bases between them. The CDR3 DNA reads as TGTGCCAGCAGCGTTGGTGAGGTAGAGACCCAGTACTTC. Translation: CASSVGEVETQYF.

This sequence joins TRBV28 and TRBJ2-7; TRBD1 matches 9 bases. Germline CDR1 is MDHEN and CDR2 is SYDVKM. V shed 5 bases, J shed 5 bases, and the junction held 10 bases outside the gene matches. The length of the CDR3 is 15 residues. DNA of the CDR3: TGTGCCAGCAGTCACCCGGGGACAGGGCCCCACGAGCAGTACTTC. It specifies CASSHPGTGPHEQYF.